This paragraph reports one TCR beta chain. This record comes from a study of blood T cell repertoires in COVID-19. Across the study: COVID-19 samples collected from the United States, Italy and Spain covered acute and convalescent phases. T cells, B-cell-depleted T cells, or PBMCs provided the cDNA or gDNA that served as material.

In the authors' methods: Scientists estimated how many nucleated cells there were by amplifying reference gene primers. Sequencing used immunoSEQ multiplex PCR; TCRdb keeps in-frame clones, though not all of them. V and J calls and clone size come straight from that table; D and trimming were deduced from the DNA. This sample yields around 26,000 clones, of which approximately 81% are seen a single time; around a third belongs to the top ten. The CDR3 has 15 residues. The junction had 7 bases not matched to a gene; V was cut back by 4 bases and J by 2 bases. The germline gives CDR1 SGHDT, CDR2 YYEEEE.

The chain carries TRBV5-6 and TRBJ2-7; 9 nucleotides align to TRBD1. The receptor's source is a human donor in a cohort sampled during active COVID-19. The sample comprised peripheral blood. This CDR3 reads CASSAGTGTPYEQYF. The CDR3 coding sequence is TGTGCCAGCAGCGCCGGGACAGGGACCCCCTACGAGCAGTACTTC. Using reference TRBV5-6 and TRBJ2-7 for the parts outside the CDR3, the full variable domain is DAGVTQSPTHLIKTRGQQVTLRCSPKSGHDTVSWYQQALGQGPQFIFQYYEEEERQRGNFPDRFSGHQFPNYSSELNVNALLLGDSALYLCASSAGTGTPYEQYFGPGTRLTVT.